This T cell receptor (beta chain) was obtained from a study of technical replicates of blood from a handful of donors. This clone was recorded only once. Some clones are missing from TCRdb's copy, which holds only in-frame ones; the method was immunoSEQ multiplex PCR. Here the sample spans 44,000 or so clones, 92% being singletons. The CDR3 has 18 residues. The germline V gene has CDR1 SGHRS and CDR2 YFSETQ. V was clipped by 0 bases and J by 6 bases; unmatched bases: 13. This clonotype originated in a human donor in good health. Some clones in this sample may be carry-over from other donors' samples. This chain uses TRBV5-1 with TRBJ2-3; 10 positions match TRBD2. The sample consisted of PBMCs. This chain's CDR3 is CASSLGRLAGGGADTQYF. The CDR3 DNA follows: TGCGCCAGCAGCTTGGGCCGCTTAGCGGGAGGAGGGGCGGATACGCAGTATTTT.